Each of the 9 T cell receptor beta chains below was sequenced from the same sample in a study of T cell responses to AZD1222 COVID-19 vaccine (dated by TCRdb to about 2021). The intended sense of this specimen's time point label: about 28 days (+/-7) after the second vaccine dose. Receptors were amplified or captured by the immunoSEQ multiplex PCR assay. TCRdb obtained this table from immuneACCESS and retained in-frame rearrangements with V and J assigned. These tables miss some clones; where compared with another copy, unresolved V genes account for less than half of the shortfall, and the remainder is unexplained. The sample data list around 150,000 clones, and about 90% of these were observed just once. The ten top clones hold under 1.2% of the sample. This material consisted of peripheral blood, taken 28 days after the second AZD1222 dose. The receptors shown here come from an adult who received the AZD1222 COVID-19 vaccine.

The rearrangement joins TRBV10-1 to TRBJ1-1; tentative D call: TRBD1 (5 bases). The CDR3 runs to 14 residues. Germline values: CDR1 WNHNN, CDR2 SYGVQD (reference sequence). V was clipped by 2 bases and J by 0 bases, with 7 bases between them. For the CDR3, the DNA is TGCGCCAGCAGTGAGGGGGGACTGAACACTGAAGCTTTCTTT. Its protein is CASSEGGLNTEAFF.

The genes are TRBV5-1 and TRBJ2-5; 8 nucleotides agree with TRBD2. V lost 4 bases to trimming and J lost 1 base; unmatched junction nucleotides: 6. This CDR3 spans 15 amino acids. Per the germline V gene, CDR1 is SGHRS and CDR2 is YFSETQ. CDR3 bases: TGCGCCAGCAGCACCGCGGGGGGTCTCCAAGAGACCCAGTACTTC. It codes for CASSTAGGLQETQYF.

V gene TRBV6-1 combines with J gene TRBJ1-5; weak D call: TRBD1 (5 bases). Germline V gives CDR1 MNHNS, CDR2 SASEGT. V lost 7 bases, J lost 6 bases, and 13 bases lay in between. There are 13 residues in the CDR3. The CDR3 sequence: CASTFPQGQPQHF. The DNA of the CDR3 is TGTGCCAGCACCTTCCCCCAGGGTCAGCCCCAGCATTTT.

This chain joins TRBV19 and TRBJ1-5, with TRBD1 matching 9 bases. CDR1 and CDR2 (germline): LNHDA, SQIVND (reference sequence). The V segment lost 4 bases and the J segment 5 bases; nucleotides outside the gene matches: 0. The CDR3 contains 13 residues. DNA of the CDR3: TGTGCCAGTAGTAACAGGGGGCATCAGCCCCAGCATTTT. Residues: CASSNRGHQPQHF.

CDR3 loop: CASTQQGTTPEAFF. For the CDR3, the DNA is TGTGCCAGTACCCAACAGGGGACGACCCCTGAAGCTTTCTTT. V usage is TRBV19 and J usage is TRBJ1-1; the match to TRBD1 covers 7 bases. The CDR3 sequence is 14 residues long. Germline CDR1 LNHDA, CDR2 SQIVND (reference sequence). J was trimmed by 6 bases and V by 7 bases; bases with no gene match: 11.

The genes are TRBV21-1 and TRBJ1-6; the table's TRBD1 call for D was not verified on the DNA. TRBV21-1 is listed as a pseudogene. The CDR3 has 15 residues. The CDR3 DNA reads as TGTGCCAGCAGCAAAAAAGAGGACAGCAATTCACCCCTCCACTTT. It specifies CASSKKEDSNSPLHF.

The chain carries TRBV2 and TRBJ2-5, with D perhaps matching TRBD1 (5 bases). Per the germline V gene, CDR1 is SNHLY and CDR2 is FYNNEI. The CDR3 is made up of 12 amino acids. V was shortened by 3 bases and J by 9 bases, with 11 bases between the two germline ends. The CDR3 DNA reads as TGTGCCAGCAGTGAGGGGCCTCAAGCCCAGTACTTC. The encoded protein is CASSEGPQAQYF. Full variable domain (remainder filled in from reference TRBV2 and TRBJ2-5): EPEVTQTPSHQVTQMGQEVILRCVPISNHLYFYWYRQILGQKVEFLVSFYNNEISEKSEIFDDQFSVERPDGSNFTLKIRSTKLEDSAMYFCASSEGPQAQYFGPGTRLLVL.

This clone turned up a few times. The rearrangement links TRBV24-1 to TRBJ1-3, with a tentative D call TRBD1 (5 bases). Trimming took off 12 bases at V and 7 bases at J, with 24 bases between the two ends. From germline, CDR1 is KGHDR and CDR2 SFDVKD. This CDR3 is built from 15 residues. Written as DNA, the CDR3 is TGTGCCCGCGCTGGGGGGGAAGCGGACAAGAACACCATATATTTT. It yields the protein CARAGGEADKNTIYF.

The V and J genes are TRBV7-9 and TRBJ1-2, with D possibly being TRBD1 (5 bases). Germline values: CDR1 SEHNR, CDR2 FQNEAQ (reference sequence). The CDR3 runs to 15 residues. V was cut by 2 bases and J by 3 bases, with 13 bases left in between. The CDR3 bases are TGTGCCAGCAGCTTAAGAGGGGTTTTTGACTATGGCTACACCTTC. Encoded protein: CASSLRGVFDYGYTF.